The 15 T cell receptor beta chains given below trace back to one sample, sequenced in a study of regulatory T cells in long-lasting Graves disease. Time point meaning: newly diagnosed GD, antithyroid drugs for less than 3 months. Preparation of the TCR library used RNA extracted from PBMCs. Relying on iRepertoire HTBI primers and Arm-PCR of CDR3 regions, the team built TCR beta libraries. TCRdb redid the calling of the multiplex PCR reads with MiXCR, one entry per CDR3 protein. The data show about 300,000 distinct CDR3 sequences, more than 15% seen once. Sequenced material: peripheral blood mononuclear cells (PBMCs), taken at new diagnosis, from a patient treated with antithyroid drugs. The source of these receptors is a female donor with Graves disease.

This chain connects TRBV20-1 to TRBJ2-5; 7 bases align to TRBD2. The germline CDR1 and CDR2 sequences are DFQATT and SNEGSKA (reference sequence). The CDR3 runs 16 residues. Trimming removed 2 bases from V and 0 bases from J; junction bases left unmatched: 9. The CDR3 loop reads CSARNPSGAHQETQYF. Written as DNA, the CDR3 is TGCAGTGCTAGAAACCCTAGCGGAGCGCACCAAGAGACCCAGTACTTC.

This clonotype has a count of ten or more. The rearrangement joins TRBV30 to TRBJ2-7; tentative D call: TRBD2 (5 bases). CDR1 is GTSNPN, CDR2 SVGIG, per germline (reference sequence). V lost 0 bases and J lost 4, with 13 bases in between. CDR3 length: 14 residues. The CDR3 reads CAWSVGRRTYEQYF. Written as DNA, the CDR3 is TGTGCCTGGAGTGTTGGGCGGCGGACTTACGAGCAGTACTTC.

This clonotype has at least ten counts. The chain has TRBV7-8 and TRBJ2-3; 13 bases align to TRBD2. The CDR3 consists of 18 residues. Germline V gene lookup returns CDR1 SGHVS and CDR2 FQNEAQ. V lost 5 bases to trimming and J lost 4 bases; unmatched junction nucleotides: 12. CDR3 coding DNA: TGTGCCAGCAGCCAACTAGCGGGAGGGCCCTGGAGAGCAGATACGCAGTATTTT. Translating gives CASSQLAGGPWRADTQYF.

The chain joins TRBV6-2 or TRBV6-3 to TRBJ2-1, with 9 positions matching TRBD2. Trimming at V came to 8 bases and at J to 7 bases, leaving 6 bases not matched to a gene. The CDR3 is 13 residues long. Germline lookup yields CDR1 MNHEY and CDR2 SVGEGT. CDR3 residues: CASSSGRRNEQFF. Written as DNA, the CDR3 is TGTGCCAGCTCCAGCGGGAGGCGTAATGAGCAGTTCTTC.

In its sample, this clonotype was seen many times. The chain links TRBV6-1 to TRBJ2-2, with 10 bases that match TRBD2. Trimming removed 6 bases from V and 0 bases from J; junction bases left unmatched: 4. From germline, CDR1 is MNHNS and CDR2 SASEGT. This CDR3 comprises 16 residues. The CDR3 coding sequence is TGTGCCAGCAGGGGGGGGACTAGCGCGAACACCGGGGAGCTGTTTTTT. It translates to CASRGGTSANTGELFF.

This clonotype was observed at least ten times. J is TRBJ2-3 and V is TRBV6-1; perhaps D is TRBD1 or TRBD2 (5 bases each). Germline V gives CDR1 MNHNS, CDR2 SASEGT. V lost 6 bases to trimming and J lost 4 bases, with 20 bases between them. The CDR3 totals 16 residues. CDR3: CASRAHEGSRSDTQYF. The CDR3 nucleotides read TGTGCCAGCAGAGCCCACGAGGGGAGTAGGTCAGATACGCAGTATTTT.

At least ten counts were recorded for this clonotype. This sequence joins TRBV18 and TRBJ1-1; a possible D gene is TRBD1 (5 bases). The CDR3 spans 12 residues. Germline V CDR1 and CDR2: KGHSH, LQKENI. Between the trimmed V and J ends, which lost 2 bases and 8 bases, there was a span of 9 bases. The CDR3 is CASSPSTGEAFF. The CDR3 DNA sequence: TGTGCCAGCTCACCAAGTACAGGAGAAGCTTTCTTT.

This clonotype was counted at least ten times. The chain carries TRBV28 and TRBJ2-1; TRBD2 is a possible D gene (6 bases). The germline V gene has CDR1 MDHEN and CDR2 SYDVKM. This CDR3 has 15 residues. Trimming cost V 8 bases and J 8 bases, with 22 bases left between them. CDR3 amino acids: CASGGREHGRDEQFF. The CDR3 DNA reads TGTGCCAGCGGGGGTCGGGAGCATGGTAGGGATGAGCAGTTCTTC.

This clonotype was seen many times. This rearrangement joins TRBV20-1 to TRBJ2-1; possible D gene TRBD2, 6 bases. The CDR3 runs to 14 residues. Trimming pared 2 bases from V and 9 bases from J, leaving 17 bases between. CDR1 is DFQATT, CDR2 SNEGSKA, per germline (reference sequence). DNA for the CDR3: TGCAGTGCTAGAAGGGGAGGAGGGAGTGCTGAGCAGTTCTTC. The encoded protein is CSARRGGGSAEQFF.

This clonotype was seen at least ten times. The junction does not match germline at one end; this may be a read error. The CDR3 DNA follows: TGTGCCAGCAGGAGAGGACAGGGGGGGACTGAAGCTTTCTTT. This sequence encodes CASRRGQGGTEAFF. This sequence joins TRBV5-1 and TRBJ1-1; 10 nucleotides agree with TRBD1. Germline V gives CDR1 SGHRS, CDR2 YFSETQ. This CDR3 has 14 amino acids.

This clonotype was observed at least ten times. The V and J genes are TRBV11-2 and TRBJ2-7; D gene uncertain. CDR1 is SGHAT and CDR2 is FQNNGV in the germline V gene. This CDR3 has 13 amino acids. V was cut by 3 bases and J by 5 bases, with 11 bases left in between. CDR3 protein: CASSFPLVDEQYF. The CDR3 DNA reads as TGTGCCAGCAGCTTCCCATTGGTTGACGAGCAGTACTTC. Based on the CDR3 plus reference TRBV11-2 and TRBJ2-7, the full variable domain is EAGVAQSPRYKIIEKRQSVAFWCNPISGHATLYWYQQILGQGPKLLIQFQNNGVVDDSQLPKDRFSAERLKGVDSTLKIQPAKLEDSAVYLCASSFPLVDEQYFGPGTRLTVT.

This clonotype was seen more than once but under ten times. The chain employs TRBV7-9 and TRBJ2-3; TRBD2 matches 12 bases. Germline CDR1 and CDR2: SEHNR and FQNEAQ (reference sequence). The CDR3 extends over 20 amino acids. J was trimmed by 0 bases and V by 5 bases; bases with no gene match: 15. CDR3 in DNA: TGTGCCAGCAGCCCACCCGGGCGGACTAGCGGGATCCTTAGCACAGATACGCAGTATTTT. Protein: CASSPPGRTSGILSTDTQYF. Variable domain in full (rest from reference TRBV7-9 and TRBJ2-3): DTGVSQNPRHKITKRGQNVTFRCDPISEHNRLYWYRQTLGQGPEFLTYFQNEAQLEKSRLLSDRFSAERPKGSFSTLEIQRTEQGDSAMYLCASSPPGRTSGILSTDTQYFGPGTRLTVL.

This clonotype appeared a single time. The rearrangement links TRBV3-1 to TRBJ2-3; D may correspond to TRBD1 or TRBD2 (5 bases each). Trimming removed 1 base at V and 0 bases at J, with 8 bases between. The CDR3 extends over 15 amino acids. CDR1 LGHDT and CDR2 YNNKEL come from the germline V gene (reference sequence). The CDR3 spells CASSQGGFSTDTQYF. The CDR3 bases are TGTGCCAGCAGCCAAGGGGGGTTCAGCACAGATACGCAGTATTTT.

Notes on this clonotype: A far bigger clonotype differs at one base, so this is likely a read error. This chain links TRBV7-3 with TRBJ2-3, with 9 bases identical to TRBD1. The end of the DNA is better explained by TRBJ2-5, so the J call may be wrong. The germline V gene has CDR1 SGHTA and CDR2 FQGTGA. The CDR3 contains 15 residues. CDR3 nucleotides: TGTGCCAGCAGCACCTCGGACAGGGGAGCAGAGACCCAGTACTTC. Translating gives CASSTSDRGAETQYF.

In this sample, this clonotype turned up a few times. This rearrangement joins TRBV7-9 to TRBJ2-7; no reliable D call. There are 11 residues in the CDR3. Germline CDR1 SEHNR, CDR2 FQNEAQ (reference sequence). With 1 base removed from V and 10 bases from J, the gap between germline ends came to 8 bases. CDR3 bases: TGTGCCAGCAGCTTAGGAACAGAACAGTACTTC. Encoded protein: CASSLGTEQYF.